These T cell receptor beta chains were read from a single sample in a study of a mutant IDH1 vaccine in newly diagnosed glioma. Sequencing used immunoSEQ multiplex PCR; TCRdb keeps in-frame clones, though not all of them. The sample consists of fewer than 70,000 clones, 70% to 90% of them appearing once. Which antigens these TCRs recognize remains unknown. Sequenced material: PBMCs, taken from a glioma patient whose treatment included an IDH1 peptide vaccine. The receptors shown here come from a young man with glioma. Both conserved end residues are part of each CDR3. The D gene is left open where the match is weak. Not every row has a clone size; where given, it reads once, few, many or a size class.

CDR3 DNA: TGTGCCAGCAGCGCCGGACAGGGGCTGAAGCCCCAGCATTTT; CDR3 protein: CASSAGQGLKPQHF; J gene: TRBJ1-5; V gene: TRBV7-2; clone size: -; D gene: TRBD1
CDR3 DNA: TGTGCCAGCGAACTTCCCAAGAACACTGAAGCTTTCTTT; CDR3 protein: CASELPKNTEAFF; J gene: TRBJ1-1; V gene: TRBV7-6; clone size: -; D gene: -
CDR3 DNA: TGTGCCAGCAGTTACTCCCAATCTGAAGCTTTCTTT; CDR3 protein: CASSYSQSEAFF; J gene: TRBJ1-1; V gene: TRBV6-6; clone size: -; D gene: -
CDR3 DNA: TGTGCCTGGAGTGTACGTTCGGACACTGAAGCTTTCTTT; CDR3 protein: CAWSVRSDTEAFF; J gene: TRBJ1-1; V gene: TRBV30; clone size: -; D gene: -
CDR3 DNA: TGTGCCAGCAGCCAACTCTTACAGGGGAACTACGAGCAGTACTTC; CDR3 protein: CASSQLLQGNYEQYF; J gene: TRBJ2-7; V gene: TRBV13; clone size: few; D gene: TRBD1
CDR3 DNA: TGTGCCAGCAGCTTATGGGGGGGCGAGCAGTACTTC; CDR3 protein: CASSLWGGEQYF; J gene: TRBJ2-7; V gene: TRBV7-2; clone size: once; D gene: TRBD2
CDR3 DNA: TGTGCCTGGAGTTTTGAGGGACAGGGGTTCAATTCACCCCTCCACTTT; CDR3 protein: CAWSFEGQGFNSPLHF; J gene: TRBJ1-6; V gene: TRBV30; clone size: -; D gene: TRBD1
CDR3 DNA: TGCGCCAGCAGCTTGGCTCAGGGGGTTCTCTATGGCTACACCTTC; CDR3 protein: CASSLAQGVLYGYTF; J gene: TRBJ1-2; V gene: TRBV5-1; clone size: -; D gene: TRBD1
CDR3 DNA: TGTGCCAGCAGCCCCCGTCCCTACAATGAGCAGTTCTTC; CDR3 protein: CASSPRPYNEQFF; J gene: TRBJ2-1; V gene: TRBV11-2; clone size: -; D gene: -
CDR3 DNA: TGTGCCACCAGCGGAGGGGGGGGCCGGATACTAGCCAAAAACATTCAGTACTTC; CDR3 protein: CATSGGGGRILAKNIQYF; J gene: TRBJ2-4; V gene: TRBV15; clone size: -; D gene: -
CDR3 DNA: TGTGCCAGCAGTGAAGGGTTTGGGACAGTTTACAATGAGCAGTTCTTC; CDR3 protein: CASSEGFGTVYNEQFF; J gene: TRBJ2-1; V gene: TRBV6-1; clone size: -; D gene: TRBD1
CDR3 DNA: TGTGCCAGCAGCTTACAGGGGCGGTACACCGGGGAGCTGTTTTTT; CDR3 protein: CASSLQGRYTGELFF; J gene: TRBJ2-2; V gene: TRBV7-2; clone size: -; D gene: -
CDR3 DNA: TGTGCCATCAGTGACCCGTCGAAGGGAGATGGCTACACCTTC; CDR3 protein: CAISDPSKGDGYTF; J gene: TRBJ1-2; V gene: TRBV10-3; clone size: -; D gene: -
CDR3 DNA: TGTGCCAGCAGCTTAGACCCACAGATGAACACTGAAGCTTTCTTT; CDR3 protein: CASSLDPQMNTEAFF; J gene: TRBJ1-1; V gene: TRBV11-2; clone size: -; D gene: -
CDR3 DNA: TGTGCCAGCAGTTCTCCGACGACCCTCCCGCAACAGTGGACGGCTTTCTTT; CDR3 protein: CASSSPTTLPQQWTAFF; J gene: TRBJ1-1; V gene: TRBV28; clone size: -; D gene: -
CDR3 DNA: TGTGCCAGCAGTGGTGGACACTTGAACACTGAAGCTTTCTTT; CDR3 protein: CASSGGHLNTEAFF; J gene: TRBJ1-1; V gene: TRBV25-1; clone size: -; D gene: -
CDR3 DNA: TGTGCCATCAGTTACAGGGGGCACACTGAAGCTTTCTTT; CDR3 protein: CAISYRGHTEAFF; J gene: TRBJ1-1; V gene: TRBV10-3; clone size: few; D gene: TRBD1
CDR3 DNA: TGTGCCAGCAGTCCTGGACAGGGATGGCAGCCCCAGCATTTT; CDR3 protein: CASSPGQGWQPQHF; J gene: TRBJ1-5; V gene: TRBV6-5; clone size: -; D gene: TRBD1
CDR3 DNA: TGTGCCAGCTCACCCGGGATACTCGACGGAGCCCTAGGCGAGCAGTACTTC; CDR3 protein: CASSPGILDGALGEQYF; J gene: TRBJ2-7; V gene: TRBV18; clone size: -; D gene: -
CDR3 DNA: TGTGCCAGCAGCCTAAGCTCCTACGAGCAGTACTTC; CDR3 protein: CASSLSSYEQYF; J gene: TRBJ2-7; V gene: TRBV7-9; clone size: -; D gene: -
CDR3 DNA: TGTGCCAGCAGTCCCCTTTCGGGGGGCTATCAGCCCCAGCATTTT; CDR3 protein: CASSPLSGGYQPQHF; J gene: TRBJ1-5; V gene: TRBV6-6; clone size: -; D gene: -
CDR3 DNA: TGTGCCAGCAGCGTAGTGCCCTCCCCCTACGAGCAGTACTTC; CDR3 protein: CASSVVPSPYEQYF; J gene: TRBJ2-7; V gene: TRBV9; clone size: -; D gene: -
CDR3 DNA: TGTGCCAGCAGTTTATGGGGTAGCGGGGGGCGGAACGAGCAGTACTTC; CDR3 protein: CASSLWGSGGRNEQYF; J gene: TRBJ2-7; V gene: TRBV27; clone size: -; D gene: TRBD2
CDR3 DNA: TGCGCCAGCAGTCAGACAGGGGATGCGGCCGGGGAGCTGTTTTTT; CDR3 protein: CASSQTGDAAGELFF; J gene: TRBJ2-2; V gene: TRBV5-1; clone size: -; D gene: TRBD1
CDR3 DNA: TGCGCCAGCAGCGCGCGCACAGATACGCAGTATTTT; CDR3 protein: CASSARTDTQYF; J gene: TRBJ2-3; V gene: TRBV9; clone size: -; D gene: -
CDR3 DNA: TGTGCCAGCAGCAGACAGGGCACCTATAATTCACCCCTCCACTTT; CDR3 protein: CASSRQGTYNSPLHF; J gene: TRBJ1-6; V gene: TRBV9; clone size: -; D gene: TRBD1
CDR3 DNA: TGTGCCAGCAGTTTAATAGGGAAGGCTCAGCCCCAGCATTTT; CDR3 protein: CASSLIGKAQPQHF; J gene: TRBJ1-5; V gene: TRBV27; clone size: -; D gene: -
CDR3 DNA: TGTGCCAGCAGTTGGACATTCCCCCGAAGAATGGGAGTACCCACAGATACGCAGTATTTT; CDR3 protein: CASSWTFPRRMGVPTDTQYF; J gene: TRBJ2-3; V gene: TRBV28; clone size: -; D gene: -
CDR3 DNA: TGTGCCAGCAGTGATTTAGGACAGGGGCGAGGCTACACCTTC; CDR3 protein: CASSDLGQGRGYTF; J gene: TRBJ1-2; V gene: TRBV6-1; clone size: -; D gene: TRBD1
CDR3 DNA: TGTGCCAGCAGCTTGAGGACAGGGGGCCTTTACAATGAGCAGTTCTTC; CDR3 protein: CASSLRTGGLYNEQFF; J gene: TRBJ2-1; V gene: TRBV7-7; clone size: -; D gene: TRBD1
CDR3 DNA: TGTGCCAGCAGCCAAGTAATCCCCGGGAGGGCCAGATCCGGGGAGCTGTTTTTT; CDR3 protein: CASSQVIPGRARSGELFF; J gene: TRBJ2-2; V gene: TRBV4-2; clone size: -; D gene: TRBD2
CDR3 DNA: TGTGCCTGGGCGCGGGACTCTTCCTACGAGCAGTACTTC; CDR3 protein: CAWARDSSYEQYF; J gene: TRBJ2-7; V gene: TRBV30; clone size: -; D gene: -
CDR3 DNA: TGTGCCAGCAGCTTAAACACCGGGGAGCTGTTTTTT; CDR3 protein: CASSLNTGELFF; J gene: TRBJ2-2; V gene: TRBV7-9; clone size: -; D gene: -
CDR3 DNA: TGTGCCAGCAGCTTAATGGTCAGCTCCTACGAGCAGTACTTC; CDR3 protein: CASSLMVSSYEQYF; J gene: TRBJ2-7; V gene: TRBV7-2; clone size: -; D gene: -
CDR3 DNA: TGTGCCTGGGACAGCTACAATCAGCCCCAGCATTTT; CDR3 protein: CAWDSYNQPQHF; J gene: TRBJ1-5; V gene: TRBV30; clone size: few; D gene: -
CDR3 DNA: TGCAGCGTTGAAGATGTAAAGGGGGCCTATGAGCAGTTCTTC; CDR3 protein: CSVEDVKGAYEQFF; J gene: TRBJ2-1; V gene: TRBV29-1; clone size: -; D gene: TRBD1
CDR3 DNA: TGTGCCAGCAGTTACTCGGCCGGGAAGGGATCCTACGAGCAGTACTTC; CDR3 protein: CASSYSAGKGSYEQYF; J gene: TRBJ2-7; V gene: TRBV6-5; clone size: -; D gene: -
CDR3 DNA: TGTGCCAGTAGTTCCCGACAGGGGGCCCGCACTGAAGCTTTCTTT; CDR3 protein: CASSSRQGARTEAFF; J gene: TRBJ1-1; V gene: TRBV19; clone size: -; D gene: TRBD1
CDR3 DNA: TGTGCCAGTAGTATCGGGACCAATTCACCCCTCCACTTT; CDR3 protein: CASSIGTNSPLHF; J gene: TRBJ1-6; V gene: TRBV19; clone size: few; D gene: -
CDR3 DNA: TGTGCCAGCCCCCGCGCGGGGGCAAACACTGAAGCTTTCTTT; CDR3 protein: CASPRAGANTEAFF; J gene: TRBJ1-1; V gene: TRBV2; clone size: -; D gene: -
CDR3 DNA: TGTGCCAGCAGCTTCGTCAGGGTGGGGAGCTCCTACGAGCAGTACTTC; CDR3 protein: CASSFVRVGSSYEQYF; J gene: TRBJ2-7; V gene: TRBV7-8; clone size: -; D gene: -
CDR3 DNA: TGTGCCAGCAGCGAAGCCGGGACAGGGTCCTACGAGCAGTACTTC; CDR3 protein: CASSEAGTGSYEQYF; J gene: TRBJ2-7; V gene: TRBV9; clone size: -; D gene: TRBD1
CDR3 DNA: TGTGCCAGTAGTATAGGGGCGAGAACCCAAGAGACCCAGTACTTC; CDR3 protein: CASSIGARTQETQYF; J gene: TRBJ2-5; V gene: TRBV19; clone size: -; D gene: -
CDR3 DNA: TGTGCCAGCAGCGCATCCCAGGGGCTAGCGGGAGGGCCTATGTACGAGCAGTACTTC; CDR3 protein: CASSASQGLAGGPMYEQYF; J gene: TRBJ2-7; V gene: TRBV28; clone size: -; D gene: TRBD2
CDR3 DNA: TGTGCCAGCAGCCCAATCGACAGGGTGTGGGATGGCTACACCTTC; CDR3 protein: CASSPIDRVWDGYTF; J gene: TRBJ1-2; V gene: TRBV27; clone size: once; D gene: TRBD1
CDR3 DNA: TGCGCCAGCAGCCCCCGATGGACAGGGGACACTGAAGCTTTCTTT; CDR3 protein: CASSPRWTGDTEAFF; J gene: TRBJ1-1; V gene: TRBV5-1; clone size: -; D gene: TRBD1
CDR3 DNA: TGTGCCAGCAGTCCCCCGAGACTGGCTGGGGCCAACGTCCTGACTTTC; CDR3 protein: CASSPPRLAGANVLTF; J gene: TRBJ2-6; V gene: TRBV7-6; clone size: few; D gene: -
CDR3 DNA: TGTGCCAGCTCACCGGGGCAGGGGAGCAATCAGCCCCAGCATTTT; CDR3 protein: CASSPGQGSNQPQHF; J gene: TRBJ1-5; V gene: TRBV18; clone size: -; D gene: -
CDR3 DNA: TGCGCCAGCAACTTTTTTGGAGGGATCGCTGAAGCTTTCTTT; CDR3 protein: CASNFFGGIAEAFF; J gene: TRBJ1-1; V gene: TRBV5-1; clone size: -; D gene: -
CDR3 DNA: TGTGCCAGCAGTTTGACAGGGGGCTCCATGAACACTGAAGCTTTCTTT; CDR3 protein: CASSLTGGSMNTEAFF; J gene: TRBJ1-1; V gene: TRBV28; clone size: -; D gene: TRBD1
CDR3 DNA: TGTGCCATCATAGAGGGTAAAGAAGCTTTCTTT; CDR3 protein: CAIIEGKEAFF; J gene: TRBJ1-1; V gene: TRBV10-3; clone size: few; D gene: -
CDR3 DNA: TGTGCCAGTAGTACCTTCCTTGAGCAGTTCTTC; CDR3 protein: CASSTFLEQFF; J gene: TRBJ2-1; V gene: TRBV19; clone size: -; D gene: -
CDR3 DNA: TGTGCCAGCAGTCTTCCAGGACGGGGGAACACTGAAGCTTTCTTT; CDR3 protein: CASSLPGRGNTEAFF; J gene: TRBJ1-1; V gene: TRBV28; clone size: -; D gene: -
CDR3 DNA: TGTGCCAGCAGTTTGTGGGGGCGGCCGGAGACCCAGTACTTC; CDR3 protein: CASSLWGRPETQYF; J gene: TRBJ2-5; V gene: TRBV27; clone size: once; D gene: -
CDR3 DNA: TGCGCCAGCAGCTTCCGATACGAGCAGTACTTC; CDR3 protein: CASSFRYEQYF; J gene: TRBJ2-7; V gene: TRBV5-1; clone size: -; D gene: -
CDR3 DNA: TGTGCCAGCAGTTACCACCCGGGACAGGGCCGGGAGCAGTACTTC; CDR3 protein: CASSYHPGQGREQYF; J gene: TRBJ2-7; V gene: TRBV6-6; clone size: -; D gene: TRBD1
CDR3 DNA: TGTGCCAGCAGGAGGTATCAGGGAGAAAAACTGTTTTTT; CDR3 protein: CASRRYQGEKLFF; J gene: TRBJ1-4; V gene: TRBV6-1; clone size: -; D gene: -